This T cell receptor (beta chain) was found in a study of control samples from healthy donors and cancer patients. Only in-frame clones appear in the TCRdb table, and some are missing; sequencing was by immunoSEQ multiplex PCR. The sample yields about 22,000 clones, 65% to 90% seen once. The V gene lost 2 bases and the J gene lost 5 bases, with 13 bases spanning the gap. Germline V CDR1 and CDR2: SNHLY, FYNNEI. This CDR3 is built from 14 residues. This clonotype was obtained from a man aged 60 to 69 with head and neck cancer. The chain employs TRBV2 and TRBJ2-7, with a possible D match to TRBD1 (6 bases). Sample: PBMCs. The CDR3 sequence is CASSETRGLNEQYF. CDR3 DNA sequence: TGTGCCAGCAGTGAAACTAGGGGGTTGAACGAGCAGTACTTC.